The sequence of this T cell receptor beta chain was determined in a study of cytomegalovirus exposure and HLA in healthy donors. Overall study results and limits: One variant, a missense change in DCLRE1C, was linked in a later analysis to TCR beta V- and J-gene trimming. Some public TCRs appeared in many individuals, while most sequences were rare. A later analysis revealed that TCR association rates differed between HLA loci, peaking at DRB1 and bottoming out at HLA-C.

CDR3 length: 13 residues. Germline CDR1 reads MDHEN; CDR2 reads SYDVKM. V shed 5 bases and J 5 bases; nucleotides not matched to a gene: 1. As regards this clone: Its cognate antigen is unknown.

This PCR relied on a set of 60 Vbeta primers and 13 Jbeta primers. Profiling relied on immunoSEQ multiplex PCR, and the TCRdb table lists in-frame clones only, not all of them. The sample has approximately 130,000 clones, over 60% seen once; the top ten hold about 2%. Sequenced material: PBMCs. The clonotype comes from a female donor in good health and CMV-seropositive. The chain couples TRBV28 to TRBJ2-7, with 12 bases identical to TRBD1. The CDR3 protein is CASSGTGGDEQYF. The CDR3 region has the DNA TGTGCCAGCAGTGGGACAGGGGGCGACGAGCAGTACTTC.